These T cell receptor beta chains were read from a single sample in a study of blood T cell repertoires in COVID-19. TCRdb keeps only in-frame clones here, not all; method: immunoSEQ multiplex PCR. The data hold about 88,000 clones, with 90% observed a single time. Source material: peripheral blood. The source of these receptors is a man in his 60s with acute or convalescent COVID-19. The CDR3 runs from the conserved cysteine through the conserved F or W. Fields, in order: clone size, V gene, J gene, D gene, CDR3 protein, CDR3 DNA. D genes are given only for firm matches. Size is omitted from some rows. Given values are once, few, many or a class for expanded clones.

>-|TRBV6-4|TRBJ1-5|TRBD1
CASSDIGTEFSSNQPQHF
TGTGCCAGCAGTGACATAGGGACAGAGTTTTCTAGCAATCAGCCCCAGCATTTT
>once|TRBV10-3|TRBJ1-2|-
CAISELEGNYGYTF
TGTGCCATCAGTGAGTTGGAGGGAAACTATGGCTACACCTTC
>-|TRBV5-5|TRBJ2-7|-
CASSLTALTYEQYF
TGTGCCAGCAGCTTGACTGCCTTAACCTACGAGCAGTACTTC
>-|TRBV7-8|TRBJ2-5|TRBD2
CASSSGTSGSVETQYF
TGTGCCAGCAGCTCAGGGACTAGCGGGAGCGTGGAGACCCAGTACTTC
>-|TRBV5-4|TRBJ2-2|-
CASSLVSAGNPGELFF
TGTGCCAGCAGCTTGGTGTCCGCAGGAAACCCCGGGGAGCTGTTTTTT
>-|TRBV28|TRBJ2-7|TRBD2
CASSLHREASYEQYF
TGTGCCAGCAGTTTACATCGGGAGGCCTCCTACGAGCAGTACTTC
>-|TRBV5-6|TRBJ2-2|TRBD1
CASSMDRGELKTGELFF
TGTGCCAGCAGCATGGACAGGGGAGAACTGAAAACCGGGGAGCTGTTTTTT
>-|TRBV6-5|TRBJ1-5|TRBD1
CASSYPQDRPNQPQHF
TGTGCCAGCAGTTACCCTCAGGACAGGCCGAATCAGCCCCAGCATTTT
>-|TRBV25-1|TRBJ2-3|-
CASRPRDLPRGDTQYF
TGTGCCAGCAGACCCCGGGACTTACCACGGGGAGATACGCAGTATTTT
>-|TRBV15|TRBJ2-1|-
CATSRAGGLRNEQFF
TGTGCCACCAGCAGGGCCGGGGGTCTTCGCAATGAGCAGTTCTTC
>-|TRBV28|TRBJ1-3|-
CASSPGVPSGNTIYF
TGTGCCAGCAGCCCGGGAGTCCCATCTGGAAACACCATATATTTT
>-|TRBV9|TRBJ1-2|-
CASSVGSNRNYGYTF
TGTGCCAGCAGCGTCGGAAGTAACAGAAACTATGGCTACACCTTC
>-|TRBV19|TRBJ1-5|TRBD1
CASSIGTGSNQPQHF
TGTGCCAGTAGTATAGGGACAGGGTCCAATCAGCCCCAGCATTTT
>-|TRBV7-9|TRBJ2-7|TRBD2
CASSLTLAGAHEQYF
TGTGCCAGCAGCCTCACCCTAGCGGGAGCCCACGAGCAGTACTTC
>-|TRBV11-3|TRBJ2-1|TRBD2
CASSLGLAGYNEQFF
TGTGCCAGCAGCCTTGGGCTAGCGGGGTACAATGAGCAGTTCTTC
>-|TRBV7-2|TRBJ1-6|TRBD1
CASSLGQGARSPLHF
TGTGCCAGCAGTTTAGGACAGGGGGCGCGTTCACCCCTCCACTTT
>-|TRBV5-4|TRBJ2-5|TRBD1
CASRARQGETQYF
TGTGCCAGCCGAGCCCGACAGGGAGAGACCCAGTACTTC
>-|TRBV6-2/TRBV6-3|TRBJ2-7|-
CASSYSGAGEQYF
TGTGCCAGCAGTTACTCGGGGGCGGGCGAGCAGTACTTC
>-|TRBV7-2|TRBJ1-1|-
CASSLQGREAEAFF
TGTGCCAGCAGCTTACAGGGGAGGGAAGCTGAAGCTTTCTTT
>-|TRBV15|TRBJ1-4|-
CATSRLDSANEKLFF
TGTGCCACCAGCAGGTTAGACAGCGCAAATGAAAAACTGTTTTTT
>-|TRBV4-3|TRBJ2-1|-
CASSQERAGGNEQFF
TGCGCCAGCAGCCAAGAGCGGGCCGGAGGGAATGAGCAGTTCTTC
>-|TRBV2|TRBJ1-2|TRBD1
CASATMGQGVYGYTF
TGTGCCAGCGCCACAATGGGACAGGGGGTTTATGGCTACACCTTC
>-|TRBV19|TRBJ2-2|TRBD1
CASSPRQGADTGELFF
TGTGCCAGTAGTCCACGACAGGGGGCGGACACCGGGGAGCTGTTTTTT
>-|TRBV28|TRBJ1-2|-
CASRPGEGYGYTF
TGTGCCAGCCGACCGGGGGAGGGCTATGGCTACACCTTC
>many|TRBV3-1/TRBV3-2|TRBJ2-1|TRBD2
CASSQDRTSGRPRHNEQFF
TGTGCCAGCAGCCAAGATAGGACTAGCGGGAGGCCCCGTCACAATGAGCAGTTCTTC
>-|TRBV21-1|TRBJ1-2|-
CASRKRRGYYGYTF
TGTGCCAGCAGAAAACGCCGGGGGTACTATGGCTACACCTTC
>-|TRBV27|TRBJ2-7|-
CASSLTGHIYEQYF
TGTGCCAGCAGTTTGACGGGACACATCTACGAGCAGTACTTC
>-|TRBV2|TRBJ1-2|-
CASTAGESPNYGYTF
TGTGCCAGCACGGCCGGGGAGTCACCTAACTATGGCTACACCTTC
>-|TRBV3-1/TRBV3-2|TRBJ2-1|TRBD2
CASSRTSYEQFF
TGTGCCAGCAGCCGGACTAGCTATGAGCAGTTCTTC
>-|TRBV19|TRBJ1-4|-
CASSPRGEVGPNEKLFF
TGTGCCAGTAGTCCCCGGGGTGAGGTAGGCCCGAATGAAAAACTGTTTTTT
>once|TRBV27|TRBJ2-7|-
CASSPGGGDAYEQYF
TGTGCCAGCAGTCCCGGAGGGGGGGACGCTTACGAGCAGTACTTC
>-|TRBV28|TRBJ1-5|-
CASTGDNQPQHF
TGTGCCAGCACAGGGGACAATCAGCCCCAGCATTTT
>once|TRBV30|TRBJ2-2|-
CAWRWGRELFF
TGTGCCTGGAGATGGGGGCGGGAGCTGTTTTTT
>-|TRBV5-5|TRBJ2-7|TRBD1
CASRERTGRSYEQYF
TGTGCCAGCAGAGAACGGACAGGGAGGTCCTACGAGCAGTACTTC
>-|TRBV29-1|TRBJ2-5|-
CSVGGRRKETQYF
TGCAGCGTTGGAGGGAGGCGGAAAGAGACCCAGTACTTC
>-|TRBV2|TRBJ1-6|-
CASSDVSSPLHF
TGTGCCAGCAGTGATGTATCTTCACCCCTCCACTTT
>-|TRBV5-4|TRBJ1-1|-
CASSLRRNTEAFF
TGTGCCAGCAGCTTGAGGAGGAACACTGAAGCTTTCTTT
>-|TRBV7-4|TRBJ2-7|TRBD2
CASSKRLAGQYEQYF
TGTGCCAGCAGCAAACGACTAGCGGGCCAATACGAGCAGTACTTC
>-|TRBV28|TRBJ2-1|-
CASSSRMGASPLEFF
TGTGCCAGCAGTTCCCGAATGGGCGCCTCTCCCTTAGAGTTCTTC
>-|TRBV10-3|TRBJ1-2|TRBD1
CAISSGQINYGYTF
TGTGCCATCAGCTCGGGACAGATTAACTATGGCTACACCTTC
>-|TRBV19|TRBJ2-2|-
CASSIVGGAETGELFF
TGTGCCAGTAGTATTGTAGGGGGGGCAGAGACCGGGGAGCTGTTTTTT
>-|TRBV11-2|TRBJ2-3|-
CASSAQITDTQYF
TGTGCCAGCAGTGCACAGATTACAGATACGCAGTATTTT
>-|TRBV7-2|TRBJ2-7|TRBD2
CASSLKRGGEQYF
TGTGCCAGCAGCTTGAAGCGGGGGGGCGAGCAGTACTTC
>-|TRBV5-5|TRBJ2-7|-
CASSLDLLSEQYF
TGTGCCAGCAGCTTGGATCTGTTGAGCGAGCAGTACTTC
>once|TRBV4-3|TRBJ1-3|-
CASSQEGAVGNTIYF
TGCGCCAGCAGCCAAGAAGGGGCAGTTGGAAACACCATATATTTT
>-|TRBV19|TRBJ1-5|-
CASSIEGGYSNQPQHF
TGTGCCAGTAGTATCGAAGGGGGATATAGCAATCAGCCCCAGCATTTT
>once|TRBV7-8|TRBJ2-2|-
CASSLDRGGELFF
TGTGCCAGCAGCTTAGATAGGGGCGGGGAGCTGTTTTTT
>-|TRBV28|TRBJ1-2|-
CALRGGEAYGYTF
TGTGCTTTGAGAGGGGGGGAAGCCTATGGCTACACCTTC
>-|TRBV28|TRBJ2-5|-
CASAGTPGGETQYF
TGTGCCAGTGCCGGGACTCCCGGGGGAGAGACCCAGTACTTC
>-|TRBV27|TRBJ2-7|TRBD1
CASSLSWTGGSEQYF
TGTGCCAGCAGTTTATCTTGGACAGGGGGCTCCGAGCAGTACTTC
>-|TRBV9|TRBJ2-6|TRBD1
CASSLTGPGQGALGANVLTF
TGTGCCAGCAGCCTAACCGGCCCGGGACAGGGGGCGCTTGGGGCCAACGTCCTGACTTTC
>few|TRBV11-3|TRBJ2-5|-
CASRGGKTQYF
TGTGCCAGCAGGGGCGGGAAGACCCAGTACTTC
>-|TRBV19|TRBJ1-4|-
CASRSPGHGNEKLFF
TGTGCCAGTAGGTCCCCGGGACATGGAAATGAAAAACTGTTTTTT
>-|TRBV4-1|TRBJ2-7|TRBD2
CASSQLAGGPWGYEQYF
TGCGCCAGCAGCCAGCTAGCGGGAGGCCCCTGGGGTTACGAGCAGTACTTC
>-|TRBV7-9|TRBJ1-1|-
CASSLERNTEAFF
TGTGCCAGCAGCTTAGAGAGGAACACTGAAGCTTTCTTT
>-|TRBV14|TRBJ1-1|-
CASSHPGTEAFF
TGTGCCAGCAGCCATCCAGGCACTGAAGCTTTCTTT
>-|TRBV6-2/TRBV6-3|TRBJ2-7|TRBD2
CASSYPLASGSSHEQYF
TGTGCCAGCAGTTACCCCCTGGCTAGCGGGAGTTCCCACGAGCAGTACTTC
>-|TRBV27|TRBJ2-7|-
CASSLGSTLHYEQYF
TGTGCCAGCAGTTTGGGCAGTACTCTACACTACGAGCAGTACTTC
>-|TRBV7-6|TRBJ1-5|-
CASSQGGGNQPQHF
TGTGCCAGCAGCCAAGGGGGGGGCAATCAGCCCCAGCATTTT
>-|TRBV9|TRBJ2-2|-
CASSVGQGTGELFF
TGTGCCAGCAGCGTAGGGCAGGGCACCGGGGAGCTGTTTTTT